This TCR beta chain was documented in a study of cytomegalovirus exposure and HLA in healthy donors. Study background: In an earlier analysis, 95 million to 140 million unique TCR beta sequences were found from 200 million or so T cells.

Use of 60 Vbeta and 13 Jbeta primers characterized the PCR. Here immunoSEQ multiplex PCR was the method, and the copy in TCRdb shows in-frame clones only, minus some. The sample yields 150,000 to 200,000 clones, around four fifths seen once. The TCR originated in a girl aged 2 to 10 in good health and CMV-seropositive. The sample comprised PBMCs.

The CDR3 spells CASSFGSYEQYF. In nucleotides, the CDR3 is TGTGCCAGCAGCTTCGGGAGCTACGAGCAGTACTTC. The genes are TRBV5-4 and TRBJ2-7; D is possibly TRBD2 (6 bases). This CDR3 has 12 residues. Germline values: CDR1 SGHNT, CDR2 YYREEE (reference sequence). V lost 2 bases to trimming and J lost 3 bases, with 6 bases between them.